This T cell receptor (beta chain) was sequenced during a study of siplizumab effects on memory and regulatory T cells. Sequenced by immunoSEQ multiplex PCR; TCRdb stores in-frame clones only, minus some. The sample lists under 130,000 clones; roughly 91% were seen once. The CDR3 totals 14 residues. Looked up from germline, CDR1 is LNHDA and CDR2 is SQIVND (reference sequence). V lost 5 bases, J lost 2 bases, and 13 bases lay in between. Study-wide points: Naive T cells were seen as more diverse than memory cells and as major alloresponse contributors. Sequences below about 10^-5 frequency were poorly captured, limiting mapping of alloreactive clones. Whether proliferating Tregs in siplizumab cultures suppress was not functionally confirmed.

To note about this clone: Its antigen remains unidentified.

The receptor comes from a human donor in good health. The sequencing input was CD4+ T cells sorted from blood. The rearrangement joins TRBV19 to TRBJ2-7; D ambiguous. The CDR3 reads CASSPGRRTYEQYF. CDR3 sequence (DNA): TGTGCCAGTAGTCCAGGCAGGAGAACCTACGAGCAGTACTTC.